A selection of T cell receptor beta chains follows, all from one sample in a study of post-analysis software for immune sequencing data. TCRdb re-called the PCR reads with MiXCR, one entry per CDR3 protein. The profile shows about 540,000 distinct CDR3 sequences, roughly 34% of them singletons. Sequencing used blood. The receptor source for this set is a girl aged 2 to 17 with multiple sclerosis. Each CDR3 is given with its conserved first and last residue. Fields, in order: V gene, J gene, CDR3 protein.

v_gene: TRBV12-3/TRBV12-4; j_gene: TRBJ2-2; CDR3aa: CASSFPGTGNTGELFF
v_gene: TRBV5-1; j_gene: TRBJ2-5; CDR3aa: CASSLSARPQETQYF
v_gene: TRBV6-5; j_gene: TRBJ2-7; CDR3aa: CASSYSPTGDREQYF
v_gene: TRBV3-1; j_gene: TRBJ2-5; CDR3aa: CASSQDGSRKGTQYF
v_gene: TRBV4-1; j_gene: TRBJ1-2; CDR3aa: CASSQVDRGYGYTF
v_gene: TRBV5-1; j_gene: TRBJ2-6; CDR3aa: CASSSGQAGANVRTF
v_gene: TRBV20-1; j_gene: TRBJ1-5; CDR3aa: CSARDLAVFPGNQPQHF
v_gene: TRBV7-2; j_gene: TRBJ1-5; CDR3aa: CASSGQGVWQPQHF
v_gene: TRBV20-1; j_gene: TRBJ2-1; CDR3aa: CSARDHRRTENYNEQFF
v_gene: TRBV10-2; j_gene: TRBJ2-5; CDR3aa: CASSEGGWRQETQYF
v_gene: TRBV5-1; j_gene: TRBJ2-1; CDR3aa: CASSPQGAGGLNEQFF
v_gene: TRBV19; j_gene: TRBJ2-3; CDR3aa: CASTVAGKRADTQYF
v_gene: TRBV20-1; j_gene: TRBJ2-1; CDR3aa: CSARSGDRGRDEEFF
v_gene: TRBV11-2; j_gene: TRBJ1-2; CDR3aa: CASSPIGPQDYGYTF
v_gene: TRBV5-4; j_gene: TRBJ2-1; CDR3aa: CASSLVRGANNEQFF
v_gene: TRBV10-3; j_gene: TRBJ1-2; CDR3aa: CAISARTGGNYGYTF
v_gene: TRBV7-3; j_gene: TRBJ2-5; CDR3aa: CASSAENTGVETQYF
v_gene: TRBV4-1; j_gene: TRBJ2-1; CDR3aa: CASSHPIGDRGIDEQFF
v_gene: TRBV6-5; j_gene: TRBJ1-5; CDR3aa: CASSYSPVQPQHF
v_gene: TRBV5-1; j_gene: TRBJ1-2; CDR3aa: CASSLVLTNQGIHGYTF
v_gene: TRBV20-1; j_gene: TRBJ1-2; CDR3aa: CSARDLLGKTAANYGYTF
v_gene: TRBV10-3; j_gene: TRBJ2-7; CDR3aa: CAISEGWETQHF
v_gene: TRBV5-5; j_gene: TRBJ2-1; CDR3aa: CASSLDETGYNEQFF
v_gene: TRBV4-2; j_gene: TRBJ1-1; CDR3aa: CASSQSGSPMTEAFF
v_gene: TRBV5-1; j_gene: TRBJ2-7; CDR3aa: CASSLGAGVGEQYF
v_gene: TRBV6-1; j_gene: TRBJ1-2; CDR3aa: CASSAGQNLLNYGYTF
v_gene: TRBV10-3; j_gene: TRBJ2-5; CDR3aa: CAIRRTGGQETQYF
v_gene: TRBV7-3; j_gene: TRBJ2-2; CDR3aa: CASSPEGSGELFF
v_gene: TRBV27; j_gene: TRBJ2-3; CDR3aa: CASSLLGPSTDTQYF
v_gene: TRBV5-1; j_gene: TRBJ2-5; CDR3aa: CASSLGDSPGETQYF
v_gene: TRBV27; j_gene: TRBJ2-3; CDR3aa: CASSLAGGYTDTQYF
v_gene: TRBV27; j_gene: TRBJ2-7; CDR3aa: CTSSAGTGGYEQYF
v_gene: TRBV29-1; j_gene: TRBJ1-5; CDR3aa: CSVVMGRDQPQHF
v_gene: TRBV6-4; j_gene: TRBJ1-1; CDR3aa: CASSANPTGTPEAFF
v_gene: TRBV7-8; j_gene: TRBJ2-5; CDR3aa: CASSLSVSGGNQETQYF
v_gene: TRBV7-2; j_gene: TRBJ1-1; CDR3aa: CASSLGGLTEAFF
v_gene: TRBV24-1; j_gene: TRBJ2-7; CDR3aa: CATSDSIWNEQYF
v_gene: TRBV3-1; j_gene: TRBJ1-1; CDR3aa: CASSLMNTEAFF
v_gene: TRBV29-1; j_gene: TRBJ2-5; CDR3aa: CSVTRGRETQYF
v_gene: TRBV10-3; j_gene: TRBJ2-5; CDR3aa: CAIGLGGASGETQYF
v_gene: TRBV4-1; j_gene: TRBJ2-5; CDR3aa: CASSQGRWGGETQYF
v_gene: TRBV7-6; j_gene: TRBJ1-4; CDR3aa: CASSRGTGATTNEKLFF
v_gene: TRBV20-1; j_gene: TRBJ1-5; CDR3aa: CSAAASGNQPQHF
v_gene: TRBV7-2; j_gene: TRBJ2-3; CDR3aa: CANSLDNRPTDTQYF
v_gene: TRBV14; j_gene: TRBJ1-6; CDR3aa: CASSQDGQGANSPLHF
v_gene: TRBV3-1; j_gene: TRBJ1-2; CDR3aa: CASSPTSGVGYGHTF
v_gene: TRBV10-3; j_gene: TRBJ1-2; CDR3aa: CAISVPIPGQGIDRYGYTF
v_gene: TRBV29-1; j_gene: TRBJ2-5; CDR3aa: CSGCYGLAVDQETQYF
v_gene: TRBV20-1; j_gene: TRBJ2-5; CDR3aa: CSAGEGTPYF
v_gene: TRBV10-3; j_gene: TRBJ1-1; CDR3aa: CAISETGQGRGTEAFF
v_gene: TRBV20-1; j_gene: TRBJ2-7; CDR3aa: CSAREAGHYEQYF
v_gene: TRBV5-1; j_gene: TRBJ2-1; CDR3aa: CASSLFGLAYNEQFF
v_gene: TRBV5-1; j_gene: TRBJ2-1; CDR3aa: CASQYGQGMVEQFF
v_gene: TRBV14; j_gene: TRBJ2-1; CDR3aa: CASPPSGSYLSSYNEQFF